The 16 T cell receptor beta chains reported below all come from one sample, sequenced in a study of OX40 agonist ivuxolimab in advanced cancers. Libraries were constructed by the immunoSEQ multiplex PCR assay. The table was pulled from immuneACCESS by TCRdb, which kept in-frame rearrangements only. Such tables lose some clones; where checked, under half of the loss comes from unresolved V genes, and the rest has no known cause. In this sample the table shows roughly 110,000 clones, around 93% of which occur a single time. The ten largest clones represent 0.95% to 1.5% of the sample. The sequenced sample was CD4+ or CD8+ T cells sorted from blood, obtained in a trial of the OX40 agonist ivuxolimab. These receptor sequences come from an adult with an advanced solid tumor such as melanoma, head and neck, liver or kidney cancer.

The chain couples TRBV19 to TRBJ1-2; D call uncertain. Between the trimmed V and J ends, which lost 5 bases and 5 bases, there was a span of 15 bases. The CDR3 extends over 14 amino acids. Germline lookup yields CDR1 LNHDA and CDR2 SQIVND (reference sequence). The CDR3 bases are TGTGCCAGTAGTCCTTCGGGCGGGCATTATGGCTACACCTTC. Translating it yields CASSPSGGHYGYTF.

This clone is a singleton in its sample. The genes are TRBV27 and TRBJ1-1; TRBD1 agrees at 7 bases. The V gene's germline CDR1 is MNHEY and CDR2 SMNVEV (reference sequence). The CDR3 totals 13 residues. Trimming cost V 7 bases and J 4 bases; bases outside gene matches: 6. CDR3 in amino acids: CASTRQGGTEAFF. The CDR3 bases are TGTGCCAGCACCCGACAGGGTGGCACTGAAGCTTTCTTT.

The rearrangement joins TRBV2 to TRBJ2-1, with D possibly being TRBD1 or TRBD2 (7 bases each). V shed 5 bases and J shed 7 bases, with 24 bases lying between them. The CDR3 consists of 17 residues. Germline V gene lookup returns CDR1 SNHLY and CDR2 FYNNEI. CDR3 residues: CASSLGGGRGLRNEQFF. CDR3 nucleotides: TGTGCCAGCAGTCTCGGGGGTGGGAGGGGGCTGCGGAATGAGCAGTTCTTC.

This CDR3 is CASSVPGTGPYEQYF. The CDR3 DNA reads TGTGCCAGCAGTGTGCCCGGGACGGGGCCTTACGAGCAGTACTTC. The chain employs TRBV28 and TRBJ2-7; D tentatively fits TRBD1 or TRBD2 (5 bases each). V lost 5 bases, J lost 4 bases, and 18 bases lay in between. There are 15 residues in the CDR3. CDR1 is MDHEN and CDR2 is SYDVKM in the germline V gene. Looking up the rest from reference TRBV28 and TRBJ2-7 gives the full variable domain: DVKVTQSSRYLVKRTGEKVFLECVQDMDHENMFWYRQDPGLGLRLIYFSYDVKMKEKGDIPEGYSVSREKKERFSLILESASTNQTSMYLCASSVPGTGPYEQYFGPGTRLTVT.

V usage is TRBV7-8 and J usage is TRBJ2-4; D gene uncertain. Germline CDR1 SGHVS, CDR2 FQNEAQ. V was cut by 5 bases and J by 11 bases, with 13 bases left in between. The CDR3 runs 12 residues. The CDR3 region has the DNA TGTGCCAGCAGCATGACGACTTTTGTTCAGTACTTC. Encoded protein: CASSMTTFVQYF.

Notes on this clone: Other DNA sequences in this sample translate to the same CDR3. The rearrangement uses TRBV18 and TRBJ2-1, with D unclear. From germline, CDR1 is KGHSH and CDR2 LQKENI. The CDR3 consists of 16 residues. V lost 2 bases and J lost 0, with 11 bases in between. CDR3 bases: TGTGCCAGCTCACCAATGGGCTCGAGCTCCTACAATGAGCAGTTCTTC. It is translated as CASSPMGSSSYNEQFF.

The genes are TRBV6-5 and TRBJ2-7, with D perhaps TRBD2 (5 bases). Trimming left V 3 bases short and J 0 bases short, with 12 bases between. In germline, CDR1 is MNHEY, CDR2 SVGAGI. CDR3 length: 15 residues. DNA of the CDR3: TGTGCCAGCAGTTATTACAGCGGAGGCTCCTACGAGCAGTACTTC. Its protein product is CASSYYSGGSYEQYF.

The chain links TRBV28 to TRBJ2-7; no definite D call. V was clipped by 5 bases and J by 0 bases, with 14 bases between them. CDR3 length equals 15 residues. Germline V CDR1 and CDR2: MDHEN, SYDVKM. The CDR3 DNA follows: TGTGCCAGCAGTCCGTCACCGGCCCTCTCCTACGAGCAGTACTTC. Residues: CASSPSPALSYEQYF.

The genes are TRBV29-1 and TRBJ2-1; TRBD1 matches 9 bases. This CDR3 has 15 amino acids. Looked up from germline, CDR1 is SQVTM and CDR2 is ANQGSEA. Trimming at V came to 6 bases and at J to 6 bases, leaving 12 bases not matched to a gene. The CDR3, as DNA: TGCAGCGTCATCTCCGGGACAGGGAGGCCCAATGAGCAGTTCTTC. Translated: CSVISGTGRPNEQFF.

This chain links TRBV7-9 with TRBJ1-2; D is uncertain. The germline V and J ends were trimmed by 5 bases and 1 base, with 11 bases remaining between them. The CDR3 covers 14 residues. Germline V gene data show CDR1 as SEHNR and CDR2 as FQNEAQ (reference sequence). CDR3 DNA: TGTGCCAGCAGCCCCACCGGCATTAACTATGGCTACACCTTC. This gives the protein CASSPTGINYGYTF.

V gene TRBV18 combines with J gene TRBJ2-3; D may be TRBD1 (6 bases). Looked up from germline, CDR1 is KGHSH and CDR2 is LQKENI. V was cut by 3 bases and J by 0 bases, with 10 bases left in between. CDR3 length equals 15 residues. CDR3 region: CASSPKGDSTDTQYF. In DNA form, the CDR3 reads TGTGCCAGCTCACCGAAGGGGGACAGCACAGATACGCAGTATTTT.

The gene calls are TRBV7-2 and TRBJ1-2; D gene ambiguous. V was pared by 3 bases and J by 2 bases, with 10 bases between. The V gene's germline CDR1 is SGHTA and CDR2 FQGNSA. The CDR3 totals 14 residues. Here the CDR3 reads CASSLTGINYGYTF. The DNA of the CDR3 is TGTGCCAGCAGCTTGACCGGGATCAACTATGGCTACACCTTC.

J is TRBJ2-7 and V is TRBV28; TRBD1 aligns across 8 bases. Trimming took 5 bases from V and 1 from J; bases not matched to a gene: 7. This CDR3 comprises 15 residues. Germline V gene sequence: CDR1 MDHEN, CDR2 SYDVKM. Written as DNA, the CDR3 is TGTGCCAGCAGTACGACAGGGGCCCTTTCCTACGAGCAGTACTTC. Protein product: CASSTTGALSYEQYF.

The chain employs TRBV7-2 and TRBJ2-5; tentative D call: TRBD1 (6 bases). This CDR3 has 14 amino acids. Germline V gene lookup returns CDR1 SGHTA and CDR2 FQGNSA. Trimming took off 5 bases at V and 4 bases at J, with 14 bases between the two ends. The CDR3 region is CASSRTVAIETQYF. CDR3 DNA: TGTGCCAGCAGCCGGACAGTTGCGATAGAGACCCAGTACTTC.

The V gene is TRBV4-3, the J gene TRBJ2-3; 8 bases line up with TRBD2. The CDR3 contains 17 residues. CDR1 is LGHNA, CDR2 YSLEER, per germline. The ends lost 3 bases at V and 0 bases at J; junction bases unmatched: 8. The CDR3 region has the DNA TGCGCCAGCAGCCATTCCACTAGCGGTGCTAGCACAGATACGCAGTATTTT. Its protein product is CASSHSTSGASTDTQYF.

The chain is built from TRBV7-2 and TRBJ1-3, with a tentative D call TRBD1 (6 bases). This CDR3 contains 15 residues. Germline V CDR1 and CDR2: SGHTA, FQGNSA. Trimming took off 2 bases at V and 1 base at J, with 9 bases between the two ends. CDR3 amino acids: CASSLSGQSGNTIYF. Here the CDR3 DNA reads TGTGCCAGCAGCTTAAGCGGACAGTCTGGAAACACCATATATTTT.